This T cell receptor beta chain originates from a study of neurological immune-mediated disorders. Deletions cut 4 bases from V and 0 bases from J, with 15 bases between. Germline-derived CDR1 and CDR2 are DFQATT and SNEGSKA (reference sequence). This CDR3 is built from 15 residues. This clonotype was seen ten or more times. As to time point: longitudinal time-point 3. Where libraries were unsorted, they were derived from 2 million PBMCs stored at -80 degrees C. The authors produced cDNA by 5'RACE using 10-nucleotide random UMIs. TCRdb analysed the 5' RACE reads with MiXCR anew, one entry per CDR3 protein. The table shows 53,000 or so distinct CDR3 sequences, with 7% to 10% occurring only once.

This TCR was recovered from a woman between 35 and 50 years old in good health. The material sequenced was PBMCs. This chain joins TRBV20-1 and TRBJ1-1; the D is unclear. CDR3 DNA: TGCAGTGCTACCCCCCTCGCGGGTCTGAACACTGAAGCTTTCTTT. It specifies CSATPLAGLNTEAFF.